This TCR beta chain stems from a study of memory CD4+ T cells and cytomegalovirus serostatus. About the study: Donors were healthy Belgian adults, some 10 CMV seropositive and 20 to 25 seronegative.

A single count supports this clone. Clones were read by immunoSEQ multiplex PCR, and TCRdb kept only the in-frame ones, dropping some. In the table there are approximately 50,000 clones, 70% to 75% of which are singletons. The sort gate was single viable CD3+CD4+CD8-CD45RO+ cells for memory CD4+ T cells. Total CD4+ T cells were enriched by CD4 positive selection. This CDR3 comprises 15 residues. CDR1 is MNHNS and CDR2 is SASEGT in the germline V gene. V was pared by 6 bases and J by 0 bases, with 5 bases of the junction left unmatched. The chain carries TRBV6-1 and TRBJ2-3; 8 nucleotides align to TRBD2. The sample taken for sequencing was memory CD4+ T cells from blood. The TCR comes from an adult in good health and CMV-seropositive. This chain's CDR3 is CASRGTRGSTDTQYF. DNA for the CDR3: TGTGCCAGCAGGGGGACTAGGGGGAGCACAGATACGCAGTATTTT.